Presented here are 8 T cell receptor beta chains from one specimen sequenced in a study of T-cell reconstitution after alpha-beta-depleted transplantation in children. The library targeted TCRbeta and was prepared with unique molecular identifiers. TCRdb recomputed calls from the PCR reads with MiXCR, one row per CDR3 protein. Altogether around 800,000 distinct CDR3 sequences are present, 16% being singletons, with the ten largest covering approximately 5%. The material was PBMCs, mostly from graft donor cells, obtained 360 days after TCRalphabeta/CD19-depleted stem cell transplant. The source is a male patient aged 10 to 17 who had a stem cell transplant for acute lymphoblastic leukemia, so the T cells may come from the graft donor.

This clonotype came up many times. This sequence joins TRBV20-1 and TRBJ1-2, with 9 positions matching TRBD1. Looked up from germline, CDR1 is DFQATT and CDR2 is SNEGSKA (reference sequence). This CDR3 has 14 residues. The V segment lost 3 bases and the J segment 2 bases; nucleotides outside the gene matches: 4. The CDR3 reads CSARSTGGNYGYTF. CDR3 nucleotide sequence: TGCAGTGCTAGGTCGACAGGGGGAAACTATGGCTACACCTTC.

The rearrangement uses TRBV5-5 and TRBJ2-5; D may be TRBD1 (5 bases). V lost 1 base and J 2 bases, leaving 9 bases between the germline ends. This CDR3 spans 14 amino acids. From germline, CDR1 is SGHKS and CDR2 YYEKEE (reference sequence). The CDR3 loop reads CASSLKGYQETQYF. CDR3 DNA sequence: TGTGCCAGCAGCTTGAAGGGGTATCAAGAGACCCAGTACTTC. Looking up the rest from reference TRBV5-5 and TRBJ2-5 gives the full variable domain: DAGVTQSPTHLIKTRGQQVTLRCSPISGHKSVSWYQQVLGQGPQFIFQYYEKEERGRGNFPDRFSARQFPNYSSELNVNALLLGDSALYLCASSLKGYQETQYFGPGTRLLVL.

V gene TRBV14 combines with J gene TRBJ2-1; 8 nucleotides line up with TRBD1. The CDR3 sequence is 16 residues long. Per germline, CDR1 SGHDN and CDR2 FVKESK. V lost 1 base and J lost 8; bases outside the gene matches: 10. CDR3 nucleotides: TGTGCCAGCAGCCAAGTAAACTTCGGACAGGGATATGAGCAGTTCTTC. Residues: CASSQVNFGQGYEQFF.

The chain links TRBV5-1 to TRBJ2-7; 12 bases agree with TRBD2. Germline V lookup: CDR1 SGHRS, CDR2 YFSETQ. The CDR3 length is 15 residues. The trim removed 5 bases at V and 1 base at J, leaving 4 bases unmatched. CDR3 nucleotides: TGCGCCAGCAGAACTGGACTAGCGGGATCCTACGAGCAGTACTTC. This sequence encodes CASRTGLAGSYEQYF.

This chain joins TRBV5-1 and TRBJ2-7; 10 positions agree with TRBD1. Germline trimming cut 7 bases from V and 0 bases from J; bases unmatched to any gene: 4. The CDR3 extends over 14 amino acids. Germline assignment: CDR1 SGHRS and CDR2 YFSETQ. DNA of the CDR3: TGCGCCAGCGGCTGGACAGGGGGCTCCTACGAGCAGTACTTC. The encoded protein is CASGWTGGSYEQYF.

The sample holds a few counts of this clonotype. The genes are TRBV29-1 and TRBJ2-7, with TRBD2 as a possible D gene (5 bases). V lost 4 bases, J lost 2 bases, and 15 bases lay in between. The germline V gene encodes CDR1 SQVTM and CDR2 ANQGSEA. The CDR3 sequence is 14 residues long. The CDR3 DNA sequence: TGCAGCGTTGGGGGAGAACAGTTCCCCTACGAGCAGTACTTC. Protein: CSVGGEQFPYEQYF.

This clonotype was recorded a few times. The chain is built from TRBV3-1 and TRBJ2-1; no reliable D call. In germline, CDR1 is LGHDT, CDR2 YNNKEL (reference sequence). This CDR3 is 15 amino acids long. Trimming took off 7 bases at V and 4 bases at J, with 17 bases between the two ends. The CDR3 loop reads CASIHLRVGYNEQFF. As DNA, the CDR3 is TGTGCCAGCATTCACCTACGGGTGGGTTACAATGAGCAGTTCTTC.

This clonotype was counted only a few times. This sequence joins TRBV29-1 and TRBJ2-1; D might be TRBD1 (5 bases). The ends were cut back, 5 bases at V and 2 bases at J, with 13 bases in the middle. The CDR3 length is 14 residues. Germline V lookup: CDR1 SQVTM, CDR2 ANQGSEA. CDR3 nucleotide sequence: TGCAGCGTTCACAGGATATCAACCTACAATGAGCAGTTCTTC. Amino acid sequence: CSVHRISTYNEQFF.